What follows is one T cell receptor beta chain and its context. This entry is derived from a study of T cell responses to AZD1222 COVID-19 vaccine. Assay: immunoSEQ multiplex PCR; the TCRdb copy retains only in-frame clones and omits some. This sample has 120,000 to 150,000 clones, with 88% found just once. The receptor was isolated from an adult in good health. The sequences come from peripheral blood, collected on day 0 of AZD1222 vaccination.

The CDR3 protein is CASSFRTWINEQFF. DNA of the CDR3: TGTGCCAGCAGTTTTAGGACTTGGATCAATGAGCAGTTCTTC. V and J are TRBV6-2 or TRBV6-3 and TRBJ2-1; maybe TRBD2 (5 bases). V was shortened by 4 bases and J by 6 bases, with 13 bases between the two germline ends. Germline V gene sequence: CDR1 MNHEY, CDR2 SVGEGT. The CDR3 loop spans 14 amino acids.